This passage covers 5 T cell receptor beta chains from one sample sequenced in a study of blood T cell repertoires in COVID-19. TCRdb's copy holds only in-frame clones and misses some; the assay was immunoSEQ multiplex PCR. The sample gives nearly 60,000 clones, 70% to 90% of which show up once; roughly 5.1% is in the top ten. Source material: peripheral blood. These receptors were collected from a man aged 40-49 years with active COVID-19.

The rearrangement links TRBV13 to TRBJ2-7; 11 bases match TRBD1. Germline V gives CDR1 PRHDT, CDR2 FYEKMQ (reference sequence). This CDR3 comprises 15 residues. The ends lost 3 bases at V and 6 bases at J; junction bases unmatched: 7. This chain's CDR3 is CASSFSGTGGFEQYF. The DNA of the CDR3 is TGTGCCAGCAGCTTTTCCGGGACAGGGGGTTTCGAGCAGTACTTC.

The rearrangement links TRBV5-1 to TRBJ2-7; 8 bases match TRBD1. Germline CDR1 SGHRS, CDR2 YFSETQ. The CDR3 length is 14 residues. After removal of 4 bases from V and 2 bases from J, the junction contained 5 bases not matched to a gene. CDR3 protein: CASSPWTGTYEQYF. The CDR3 DNA sequence: TGCGCCAGCAGCCCCTGGACAGGGACCTACGAGCAGTACTTC.

V and J are TRBV6-5 and TRBJ2-7; 8 bases align to TRBD2. Trimming removed 6 bases from V and 2 bases from J; junction bases left unmatched: 9. Germline CDR1 is MNHEY and CDR2 is SVGAGI. The CDR3 is 15 residues long. The CDR3 DNA follows: TGTGCCAGCAGGGTCTTGACTAGCGCTACCTACGAGCAGTACTTC. Translated, it gives CASRVLTSATYEQYF.

The chain combines TRBV9 with TRBJ1-5; no clear D. The CDR3 has 13 amino acids. The V end was cut by 7 bases, the J end by 3 bases, with 11 bases between. Germline V gene data show CDR1 as SGDLS and CDR2 as YYNGEE. The CDR3, as DNA: TGTGCCAGCCAGACGGGATCCAATCAGCCCCAGCATTTT. This encodes CASQTGSNQPQHF.

This chain joins TRBV18 and TRBJ2-1, with 14 positions matching TRBD2. Per germline, CDR1 KGHSH and CDR2 LQKENI. V was clipped by 1 base and J by 8 bases; unmatched bases: 10. CDR3 length: 18 amino acids. CDR3 in DNA: TGTGCCAGCTCACCACGCAGGACTAGCGGGAGGCCGGTCGATGAGCAGTTCTTC. Its protein product is CASSPRRTSGRPVDEQFF.